This TCR beta chain derives from a study of tumor-infiltrating lymphocytes in primary liver carcinoma. Study as a whole: Patients included men and women of 30 to 69 years.

Germline lookup yields CDR1 LNHDA and CDR2 SQIVND (reference sequence). This CDR3 is 15 amino acids long. General study findings and limits: Researchers found tumor-adjacent and tumor-blood pairs overlapped less than tumor region pairs.

A note on this clonotype: Its antigen is currently unknown. An end of the junction does not agree with germline; a read error may underlie this.

Unsorted bulk tissue of about 20-30 mg yielded co-extracted RNA and DNA. Constant-region priming of approximately 500 ng total RNA yielded TCR beta cDNA. TCR beta libraries came from three nested multiplex PCR rounds using slightly modified ARM-PCR. The two initial PCR rounds, about 9 cycles each, used TRBV1-TRBV30 forward and C-beta reverse primers. A single record per CDR3 protein comes from TCRdb applying MiXCR to the multiplex PCR reads. The sample holds just under 45,000 distinct CDR3 sequences, about three quarters seen once. This clonotype originated in a man in his forties with primary liver carcinoma and hepatitis B virus infection. Sequencing was performed on liver tumor tissue from sampling region 2. This sample's subset: tumor region T2, inferior pole. The chain uses TRBV19 and TRBJ2-1, with a possible D match to TRBD1 (5 bases). CDR3 coding DNA: TGTGTCAGTAGTATAGTTAGCTGGGGCCTCAATGAGCAGTTCTTC. Translation: CVSSIVSWGLNEQFF. Filled out from reference TRBV19 and TRBJ2-1, the complete variable domain reads DGGITQSPKYLFRKEGQNVTLSCEQNLNHDAMYWYRQDPGQGLRLIYYSQIVNDFQKGDIAEGYSVSREKKESFPLTVTSAQKNPTAFYLCVSSIVSWGLNEQFFGPGTRLTVL.